This TCR beta chain was found in a study of blood T cells in healthy people across ages. Findings and limits, study-wide: Long-lived and aged donors differed, with more naive CD4+ cells and higher diversity in the long-lived. Since the PBMCs were unsorted, naive and antigen-experienced cells could not be conclusively compared. Age advanced and TCR beta diversity per million T cells fell, roughly linearly.

A second PCR of roughly 7 to 11 cycles used a sample-barcoded 5' primer and a J-beta primer mix. MiXCR, run by TCRdb on the 5' RACE reads, gives a single entry per CDR3 protein. The repertoire holds over a million distinct CDR3 sequences, roughly 40% seen once, with 7.9% in the top ten. Isolated per sample were at least 6 million PBMCs. On this clonotype: Its antigen remains unidentified.

The sequenced sample consisted of blood. The TCR originated in a woman aged 18-29 years in good health.

CDR3 DNA sequence: TGTGCCAGCACCGTTGTAGCGGGACTCACCTACGAGCAGTACTTC. Translating it yields CASTVVAGLTYEQYF. The chain couples TRBV7-2 to TRBJ2-7; TRBD2 aligns across 8 bases. In germline, CDR1 is SGHTA, CDR2 FQGNSA. After removal of 7 bases from V and 2 bases from J, the junction contained 10 bases not matched to a gene. This CDR3 has 15 residues.